A single sample is the source of the 5 T cell receptor beta chains below, sequenced in a study of blood T cell repertoires in COVID-19. Some clones are missing from TCRdb's copy, which holds only in-frame ones; the method was immunoSEQ multiplex PCR. The repertoire consists of more than 300,000 clones, with roughly 88% occurring once and the leading ten covering approximately 1.8%. The sequencing input was peripheral blood. The receptors derive from a woman aged 30 to 39 with COVID-19, enrolled during active disease.

This chain joins TRBV7-3 and TRBJ2-6; 7 nucleotides match TRBD1. Germline CDR1 SGHTA, CDR2 FQGTGA. V trimming: 5 bases; J trimming: 2 bases; junction bases outside the gene matches: 9. The CDR3 has 17 amino acids. This CDR3 is CASSAQEGGAGANVLTF. The CDR3 DNA reads TGTGCCAGCAGCGCCCAAGAAGGGGGCGCTGGGGCCAACGTCCTGACTTTC.

This chain links TRBV7-8 with TRBJ1-1; 8 bases map to TRBD1. The germline V gene has CDR1 SGHVS and CDR2 FQNEAQ. V lost 3 bases to trimming and J lost 3 bases; unmatched junction nucleotides: 15. This CDR3 comprises 18 residues. CDR3: CASSLIGDRRAYDTEAFF. The CDR3 DNA reads TGTGCCAGCAGCTTGATAGGGGACAGGCGTGCATACGACACTGAAGCTTTCTTT. Full variable domain (remainder filled in from reference TRBV7-8 and TRBJ1-1): GAGVSQSPRYKVAKRGQDVALRCDPISGHVSLFWYQQALGQGPEFLTYFQNEAQLDKSGLPSDRFFAERPEGSVSTLKIQRTQQEDSAVYLCASSLIGDRRAYDTEAFFGQGTRLTVV.

The rearrangement links TRBV7-8 to TRBJ1-5, with D hard to call. The V gene lost 1 base and the J gene lost 4 bases, with 8 bases spanning the gap. This CDR3 contains 14 residues. Germline CDR1 and CDR2: SGHVS and FQNEAQ. The CDR3 sequence: CASSLGGNNQPQHF. In DNA, the CDR3 is TGTGCCAGCAGCTTAGGAGGGAATAATCAGCCCCAGCATTTT.

This chain uses TRBV5-1 with TRBJ1-2; D uncertain. Germline V gene lookup returns CDR1 SGHRS and CDR2 YFSETQ. Trimming took off 3 bases at V and 6 bases at J, with 18 bases between the two ends. The CDR3 has 15 residues. The CDR3 protein is CASSSHTGLANGYTF. The DNA for the CDR3 is TGCGCCAGCAGCTCGCATACGGGGTTGGCCAATGGCTACACCTTC.

The chain recombines TRBV7-2 with TRBJ1-2; D not resolved. The CDR3 is made up of 14 amino acids. V was shortened by 5 bases and J by 1 base, with 11 bases between the two germline ends. Germline assignment: CDR1 SGHTA and CDR2 FQGNSA. This CDR3 reads CASSPVRVNYGYTF. The CDR3 nucleotides are TGTGCCAGCAGCCCCGTTCGGGTTAACTATGGCTACACCTTC.